These 24 T cell receptor beta chains originate from one sample sequenced in a study of T-cell memory formation after mild COVID-19. From the 5' RACE reads, TCRdb called clonotypes with MiXCR, one entry per CDR3 protein. Among hundreds of thousands of distinct CDR3 sequences, roughly 18% were seen once, and the ten largest hold roughly 21%. Sequenced input: PBMCs or a T cell subset sorted from them (not recorded which). The receptor set was obtained from a young man who had mild COVID-19 (a few samples of this study predate the infection). Cell type and time point are not known.

This clonotype was recorded a few times. The V gene is TRBV10-2, the J gene TRBJ1-2; no reliable D call. The CDR3 covers 13 residues. CDR1 is WSHSY, CDR2 SAAADI, per germline. Trimming cost V 2 bases and J 4 bases, with 8 bases left between them. The CDR3 coding sequence is TGCGCCAGCAGTGAGAAGGCAATCTATGGCTACACCTTC. Protein product: CASSEKAIYGYTF.

V gene TRBV24-1 combines with J gene TRBJ1-1, with 7 bases that match TRBD1. The trim removed 0 bases at V and 5 bases at J, leaving 5 bases unmatched. The CDR3 is made up of 15 amino acids. Germline lookup yields CDR1 KGHDR and CDR2 SFDVKD. The CDR3 loop is CATSDLRQGGTEAFF. CDR3 nucleotides: TGTGCCACCAGTGATTTGCGACAGGGAGGAACTGAAGCTTTCTTT.

This chain connects TRBV18 to TRBJ1-1; D remains ambiguous. Germline V gives CDR1 KGHSH, CDR2 LQKENI. Trimming cost V 4 bases and J 6 bases, with 15 bases left between them. This CDR3 comprises 14 residues. Here the CDR3 reads CASSQSGYSAEAFF. CDR3 sequence (DNA): TGTGCCAGCTCACAATCAGGTTATAGCGCTGAAGCTTTCTTT. Complete variable domain (other parts from reference TRBV18 and TRBJ1-1): NAGVMQNPRHLVRRRGQEARLRCSPMKGHSHVYWYRQLPEEGLKFMVYLQKENIIDESGMPKERFSAEFPKEGPSILRIQQVVRGDSAAYFCASSQSGYSAEAFFGQGTRLTVV.

This clonotype was counted only a few times. The chain is built from TRBV28 and TRBJ2-3, with 7 bases lining up with TRBD2. CDR1 and CDR2 (germline): MDHEN, SYDVKM. CDR3 size: 14 residues. V shed 4 bases and J 8 bases; nucleotides not matched to a gene: 9. CDR3 bases: TGTGCCAGCAGTTCACCTGGGGGGGGTGGTACGCAGTATTTT. Its translation is CASSSPGGGGTQYF.

This chain joins TRBV5-4 and TRBJ2-5, with TRBD2 as a possible D gene (5 bases). From germline, CDR1 is SGHNT and CDR2 YYREEE (reference sequence). The CDR3 contains 15 residues. The V and J ends lost 0 bases and 5 bases respectively, with 14 bases between them. The CDR3 here is CASSLATGIGETQYF. Here the CDR3 DNA reads TGTGCCAGCAGCTTGGCCACGGGGATAGGCGAGACCCAGTACTTC.

This clonotype was counted between two and nine times. V usage is TRBV20-1 and J usage is TRBJ2-3; 14 nucleotides match TRBD2. The germline gives CDR1 DFQATT, CDR2 SNEGSKA (reference sequence). V lost 7 bases, J lost 2 bases, and 8 bases stayed unmatched. The CDR3 contains 16 residues. The CDR3 here is CSVPRTSGGFTDTQYF. As DNA, the CDR3 is TGCAGTGTTCCCCGGACTAGCGGGGGGTTCACAGATACGCAGTATTTT.

The chain is built from TRBV7-3 and TRBJ1-1, with unresolved D. CDR1 is SGHTA, CDR2 FQGTGA, per germline. Trimming pared 5 bases from V and 1 base from J, leaving 8 bases between. The CDR3 length is 13 residues. For the CDR3, the DNA is TGTGCCAGCAGCGCCGACACGAACACTGAAGCTTTCTTT. Amino acid sequence: CASSADTNTEAFF.

The chain uses TRBV12-3 or TRBV12-4 and TRBJ2-3; 9 bases map to TRBD1. The CDR3 totals 14 residues. Trimming took 6 bases from V and 4 from J; bases not matched to a gene: 5. CDR3 in DNA: TGTGCCAGCAGACCGGACAGGGGCGCAGATACGCAGTATTTT. Residues: CASRPDRGADTQYF.

The chain joins TRBV27 to TRBJ2-7, with D tentatively TRBD2 (6 bases). V lost 8 bases to trimming and J lost 3 bases, with 14 bases between them. Per germline, CDR1 MNHEY and CDR2 SMNVEV (reference sequence). The CDR3 totals 13 residues. The CDR3 region is CASAPRRGYEQYF. The CDR3 DNA reads as TGTGCCAGCGCCCCAAGGAGGGGCTACGAGCAGTACTTC.

The chain employs TRBV7-8 and TRBJ2-5; 9 positions match TRBD1. Trimming took 7 bases from V and 5 from J; bases not matched to a gene: 8. The CDR3 spans 14 residues. Germline assignment: CDR1 SGHVS and CDR2 FQNEAQ. CDR3: CASTRDREHETQYF. For the CDR3, the DNA is TGTGCCAGCACCCGGGACAGGGAGCATGAGACCCAGTACTTC.

The rearrangement links TRBV20-1 to TRBJ2-4, with TRBD1 identical over 7 bases. The CDR3 consists of 11 residues. Trimming took 5 bases from V and 10 from J; bases not matched to a gene: 5. The germline CDR1 and CDR2 sequences are DFQATT and SNEGSKA (reference sequence). The CDR3 sequence: CSAATGTIQYF. CDR3 DNA: TGCAGTGCTGCGACAGGGACAATTCAGTACTTC.

The chain combines TRBV7-2 with TRBJ1-1; no clear D gene. CDR1 SGHTA and CDR2 FQGNSA come from the germline V gene. V gave up 3 bases and J gave up 3 bases, with 8 bases separating them. The CDR3 loop spans 13 amino acids. The CDR3 protein is CASSFNRDTEAFF. The CDR3 nucleotides are TGTGCCAGCAGCTTCAACCGCGACACTGAAGCTTTCTTT.

This clonotype was recorded a few times. The chain links TRBV4-3 to TRBJ2-3; D call uncertain. V was pared by 1 base and J by 4 bases, with 12 bases between. Germline V gene data show CDR1 as LGHNA and CDR2 as YSLEER. The CDR3 spans 15 residues. CDR3 DNA: TGCGCCAGCAGCCAAGTTTATGAGACTTCAGATACGCAGTATTTT. It specifies CASSQVYETSDTQYF.

The sample holds many counts of this clonotype. V and J are TRBV5-1 and TRBJ2-7; no clear D gene. Germline CDR1 reads SGHRS; CDR2 reads YFSETQ. V lost 2 bases to trimming and J lost 5 bases, with 14 bases between them. The CDR3 is 14 amino acids. This CDR3 is CASSLHPGPDEQYF. The CDR3 DNA sequence: TGCGCCAGCAGCTTACACCCGGGTCCGGACGAGCAGTACTTC.

A few counts support this clonotype. The chain links TRBV7-9 to TRBJ1-2; weak D call: TRBD1 (5 bases). Germline CDR1 and CDR2: SEHNR and FQNEAQ (reference sequence). V lost 5 bases, J lost 4 bases, and 17 bases lay in between. The CDR3 runs 15 residues. The CDR3 sequence: CASSLDQGWGYGYTF. In DNA, the CDR3 is TGTGCCAGCAGCCTCGATCAGGGTTGGGGCTATGGCTACACCTTC.

This rearrangement joins TRBV7-9 to TRBJ2-7; 10 nucleotides align to TRBD1. Per the germline V gene, CDR1 is SEHNR and CDR2 is FQNEAQ (reference sequence). The J segment lost 3 bases and the V segment lost 4 bases, leaving 3 bases of the junction unmatched. The CDR3 is 14 residues long. As DNA, the CDR3 is TGTGCCAGCAGCTGGACAGGGGGTTTCTACGAGCAGTACTTC. It translates to CASSWTGGFYEQYF.

The CDR3 coding sequence is TGCAGTGCTAGGCGCAACAGGGCGGGCACAGATACGCAGTATTTT. Protein sequence: CSARRNRAGTDTQYF. The chain recombines TRBV20-1 with TRBJ2-3; possible D gene TRBD1, 6 bases. The CDR3 is 15 residues long. The germline gives CDR1 DFQATT, CDR2 SNEGSKA (reference sequence). V lost 3 bases and J lost 1, with 14 bases in between.

J is TRBJ2-4 and V is TRBV5-1; the D is unclear. CDR3 length equals 15 residues. V was clipped by 3 bases and J by 0 bases, with 10 bases between them. Germline CDR1 SGHRS, CDR2 YFSETQ. CDR3 sequence reads: CASSSEDIAKNIQYF. DNA of the CDR3: TGCGCCAGCAGCTCTGAAGATATAGCCAAAAACATTCAGTACTTC.

V and J are TRBV19 and TRBJ2-7; D is ambiguous. The CDR3 contains 13 residues. Trimming took off 3 bases at V and 6 bases at J, with 12 bases between the two ends. Germline loops: CDR1 LNHDA, CDR2 SQIVND (reference sequence). For the CDR3, the DNA is TGTGCCAGTAGTATTGGGGTAACGGGCGAGCAGTACGTC. Amino acids: CASSIGVTGEQYV.

The rearrangement uses TRBV6-2 or TRBV6-3 and TRBJ2-7, with 8 bases fitting TRBD1. CDR3 length: 17 amino acids. The trim removed 2 bases at V and 2 bases at J, leaving 11 bases unmatched. Germline V lookup: CDR1 MNHEY, CDR2 SVGEGT. CDR3 amino acids: CASSYPFWTGLTYEQYF. CDR3 bases: TGTGCCAGCAGTTACCCATTTTGGACAGGGCTGACCTACGAGCAGTACTTC.

V is TRBV6-5 and J is TRBJ2-1; D is unresolved. The V end lost 0 bases, the J end lost 13 bases, and 16 bases lay between the germline ends. This CDR3 comprises 14 residues. Germline V lookup: CDR1 MNHEY, CDR2 SVGAGI. CDR3 loop: CASSYSNRGRYQFF. The CDR3 DNA is TGTGCCAGCAGTTACTCGAATCGTGGCAGGTACCAGTTCTTC.

This clonotype was detected only a few times. The rearrangement uses TRBV19 and TRBJ1-6, with D perhaps matching TRBD1 (5 bases). CDR3 size: 16 residues. V was shortened by 4 bases and J by 7 bases, with 17 bases between the two germline ends. Germline V gene lookup returns CDR1 LNHDA and CDR2 SQIVND (reference sequence). The CDR3 DNA reads as TGTGCCAGTAGTACGTCGACAGTCGCGTGGAATTCACCCCTCCACTTT. Encoded protein: CASSTSTVAWNSPLHF.

This chain connects TRBV15 to TRBJ2-4, with TRBD2 as a possible D gene (5 bases). The CDR3 sequence is 15 residues long. Germline loops: CDR1 LNHNV, CDR2 YYDKDF (reference sequence). The V end was cut by 5 bases, the J end by 7 bases, with 18 bases between. The CDR3 region is CATSLTPEDGNIQYF. In DNA form, the CDR3 reads TGTGCCACCAGCCTAACCCCGGAGGATGGGAACATTCAGTACTTC.

In DNA form, the CDR3 reads TGCGCCAGCAGAGGGACACGGAACACCGGGGAGCTGTTTTTT. It translates to CASRGTRNTGELFF. The chain is built from TRBV5-1 and TRBJ2-2, with D possibly matching TRBD1 (6 bases). CDR1 and CDR2 (germline): SGHRS, YFSETQ. V lost 5 bases and J 1 base, leaving 9 bases between the germline ends. CDR3 length: 14 amino acids.